The next 21 T cell receptor beta chains were all read from a single sample in a study of cytomegalovirus exposure and HLA in healthy donors. Primers included in the PCR were 60 Vbeta and 13 Jbeta primers. Assay used: immunoSEQ multiplex PCR; TCRdb lists only in-frame clones, some missing. The table lists about 180,000 clones, about 80% of them singletons. The sample consisted of PBMCs. Source of these receptors: a woman aged 25-40 years in good health and CMV-seronegative.

This chain's CDR3 is CASSRGTWGQGNEKLFF. The CDR3 DNA sequence: TGTGCCAGCAGCCGGGGAACTTGGGGACAGGGGAATGAAAAACTGTTTTTT. J is TRBJ1-4 and V is TRBV5-8; 10 positions agree with TRBD1. This CDR3 is built from 17 residues. Germline V gene lookup returns CDR1 SGHTS and CDR2 YDEGEE. V lost 4 bases to trimming and J lost 5 bases; unmatched junction nucleotides: 11.

The V call is TRBV15, the J call TRBJ2-3, with 9 positions matching TRBD2. The V gene end was trimmed by 3 bases and the J gene end by 3 bases; junction bases not matched to a gene: 7. CDR1 and CDR2 (germline): LNHNV, YYDKDF (reference sequence). The CDR3 sequence is 16 residues long. Written as DNA, the CDR3 is TGTGCCACCAGCAGTCGAAGCGGGGGGATTACAGATACGCAGTATTTT. Its translation is CATSSRSGGITDTQYF.

The chain uses TRBV27 and TRBJ2-7; possibly TRBD2 for D (5 bases). V lost 5 bases and J lost 3, with 17 bases in between. Germline V lookup: CDR1 MNHEY, CDR2 SMNVEV (reference sequence). The length of the CDR3 is 15 residues. This chain's CDR3 is CASSRGDGPNYEQYF. The CDR3 DNA reads TGTGCCAGCAGTCGGGGAGACGGGCCTAACTACGAGCAGTACTTC.

This rearrangement joins TRBV4-3 to TRBJ2-1; the D is unclear. The CDR3 covers 14 residues. The V end was cut by 0 bases, the J end by 7 bases, with 10 bases between. From germline, CDR1 is LGHNA and CDR2 YSLEER. In DNA, the CDR3 is TGCGCCAGCAGCCAAGATTCCTCCAGTAATGAGCAGTTCTTC. This translates into CASSQDSSSNEQFF.

V gene TRBV9 combines with J gene TRBJ2-5, with TRBD1 matching 9 bases. V was clipped by 3 bases and J by 2 bases; unmatched bases: 5. The CDR3 has 15 amino acids. Germline values: CDR1 SGDLS, CDR2 YYNGEE. In nucleotides, the CDR3 is TGTGCCAGCAGCGGATCGACAGGGGGTCAAGAGACCCAGTACTTC. Protein: CASSGSTGGQETQYF.

CDR3 in DNA: TGCAGCGTCTCCTTGACAGCGAATGAAAAACTGTTTTTT. Protein sequence: CSVSLTANEKLFF. The chain has TRBV29-1 and TRBJ1-4, with D possibly TRBD1 on 5 matching bases. The germline V gene encodes CDR1 SQVTM and CDR2 ANQGSEA. CDR3 size: 13 residues. The V and J ends lost 6 bases and 5 bases respectively, with 13 bases between them.

V is TRBV6-1 and J is TRBJ2-7; TRBD1 agrees at 9 bases. This CDR3 has 15 residues. J gave up 4 bases and V 0 bases, and 4 bases lay outside the gene matches. The V gene's germline CDR1 is MNHNS and CDR2 SASEGT. Here the CDR3 DNA reads TGTGCCAGCAGTGAAGCAGGACAGGGGACATACGAGCAGTACTTC. Protein sequence: CASSEAGQGTYEQYF.

This clone has just a few counts. V and J are TRBV10-3 and TRBJ1-5, with a weak D call TRBD1 (6 bases). From germline, CDR1 is ENHRY and CDR2 SYGVKD. This CDR3 has 17 residues. V gave up 8 bases and J gave up 1 base, with 21 bases separating them. CDR3 region: CAIGEYDRIQSNQPQHF. The CDR3 coding sequence is TGTGCCATCGGAGAATACGACAGGATTCAGAGCAATCAGCCCCAGCATTTT.

This chain connects TRBV5-1 to TRBJ2-7; TRBD1 agrees at 9 bases. The ends lost 3 bases at V and 5 bases at J; junction bases unmatched: 9. Per germline, CDR1 SGHRS and CDR2 YFSETQ. The CDR3 has 15 amino acids. The CDR3 DNA reads as TGCGCCAGCAGCTGGGGGGACAGGGAAGGGAACGAGCAGTACTTC. Protein sequence: CASSWGDREGNEQYF.

The J gene is TRBJ2-2, the V gene TRBV28, with D perhaps matching TRBD1 (6 bases). This CDR3 is built from 17 residues. The V and J ends lost 6 bases and 6 bases respectively, with 23 bases between them. CDR1 MDHEN and CDR2 SYDVKM come from the germline V gene. The CDR3 DNA sequence: TGTGCCAGCAGCCCGTTTATCACAGGGCGGTTGGCCGGGGAGCTGTTTTTT. Translation: CASSPFITGRLAGELFF.

The sample holds one count of this clone. V and J are TRBV7-9 and TRBJ1-5; D not certain. The germline CDR1 and CDR2 sequences are SEHNR and FQNEAQ (reference sequence). The length of the CDR3 is 15 residues. V gave up 4 bases and J gave up 0 bases, with 10 bases separating them. DNA for the CDR3: TGTGCCAGCAGCTCTGGAGATTATAGCAATCAGCCCCAGCATTTT. Protein sequence: CASSSGDYSNQPQHF. The full variable domain, completed using reference TRBV7-9 and TRBJ1-5, is DTGVSQNPRHKITKRGQNVTFRCDPISEHNRLYWYRQTLGQGPEFLTYFQNEAQLEKSRLLSDRFSAERPKGSFSTLEIQRTEQGDSAMYLCASSSGDYSNQPQHFGDGTRLSIL.

CDR3 coding DNA: TGTGCCAGCAGCTTAGAAGGTCGGCTAGCGGGGGTGGAGACCCAGTACTTC. Protein sequence: CASSLEGRLAGVETQYF. The chain combines TRBV7-2 with TRBJ2-5; 10 bases align to TRBD2. The CDR3 runs 17 residues. CDR1 is SGHTA, CDR2 FQGNSA, per germline. V lost 1 base to trimming and J lost 5 bases; unmatched junction nucleotides: 10. Looking up the rest from reference TRBV7-2 and TRBJ2-5 gives the full variable domain: GAGVSQSPSNKVTEKGKDVELRCDPISGHTALYWYRQSLGQGLEFLIYFQGNSAPDKSGLPSDRFSAERTGGSVSTLTIQRTQQEDSAVYLCASSLEGRLAGVETQYFGPGTRLLVL.

This chain uses TRBV5-6 with TRBJ1-1, with D unresolved. Trimming cost V 0 bases and J 2 bases, with 11 bases left between them. Germline lookup yields CDR1 SGHDT and CDR2 YYEEEE. The CDR3 length is 15 residues. The CDR3 DNA reads as TGTGCCAGCAGCTTGGAGCGGTCTTACAACACTGAAGCTTTCTTT. Its translation is CASSLERSYNTEAFF.

V gene TRBV7-2 combines with J gene TRBJ2-1, with 9 bases lining up with TRBD2. CDR1 and CDR2 (germline): SGHTA, FQGNSA. The CDR3 is made up of 16 amino acids. Trimming removed 5 bases from V and 9 bases from J; junction bases left unmatched: 14. The CDR3 sequence: CASSQRASGEAFEQFF. CDR3 nucleotides: TGTGCCAGCAGCCAGAGGGCTAGCGGGGAGGCCTTTGAGCAGTTCTTC.

The rearrangement joins TRBV29-1 to TRBJ2-3, with no clear D. CDR3 length: 12 amino acids. Looked up from germline, CDR1 is SQVTM and CDR2 is ANQGSEA. Trimming stripped 8 bases from V and 0 bases from J, with 9 bases between. CDR3 region: CSLDPSTDTQYF. The CDR3 nucleotides are TGCAGCCTAGACCCTAGCACAGATACGCAGTATTTT.

The chain joins TRBV28 to TRBJ1-4, with a tentative D call TRBD1 (6 bases). CDR3 length: 16 amino acids. The germline gives CDR1 MDHEN, CDR2 SYDVKM. Trimming removed 3 bases from V and 5 bases from J, with 16 bases in between. In DNA, the CDR3 is TGTGCCAGCAGTTTGGTTTTTGGACAGCTAAATGAAAAACTGTTTTTT. Protein product: CASSLVFGQLNEKLFF. Looking up the rest from reference TRBV28 and TRBJ1-4 gives the full variable domain: DVKVTQSSRYLVKRTGEKVFLECVQDMDHENMFWYRQDPGLGLRLIYFSYDVKMKEKGDIPEGYSVSREKKERFSLILESASTNQTSMYLCASSLVFGQLNEKLFFGSGTQLSVL.

The gene calls are TRBV5-8 and TRBJ2-4; a weak D match, TRBD1 (6 bases). The CDR3 length is 15 residues. Trimming pared 0 bases from V and 2 bases from J, leaving 9 bases between. CDR1 SGHTS and CDR2 YDEGEE come from the germline V gene. CDR3 sequence: CASSLGTVSKNIQYF. In DNA, the CDR3 is TGTGCCAGCAGCTTGGGGACAGTGTCCAAAAACATTCAGTACTTC.

The rearrangement uses TRBV5-4 and TRBJ1-1; 7 bases are a match to TRBD1. The CDR3 totals 15 residues. V trimming: 4 bases; J trimming: 4 bases; junction bases outside the gene matches: 10. Per germline, CDR1 SGHNT and CDR2 YYREEE (reference sequence). In DNA form, the CDR3 reads TGTGCCAGCAGCGTACAGGGGCGGCCAGGCACTGAAGCTTTCTTT. Protein sequence: CASSVQGRPGTEAFF.

The chain employs TRBV27 and TRBJ2-3; 12 positions match TRBD2. Per germline, CDR1 MNHEY and CDR2 SMNVEV (reference sequence). The CDR3 loop spans 21 amino acids. Losses at the gene ends were 5 bases for V and 0 bases for J; bases not matched to a gene: 18. The CDR3 here is CASSPTPKTSGGEISTDTQYF. For the CDR3, the DNA is TGTGCCAGCAGTCCCACCCCCAAGACTAGCGGGGGAGAAATTAGCACAGATACGCAGTATTTT.

The chain has TRBV18 and TRBJ1-1, with a possible D match to TRBD1 (5 bases). The V end was cut by 6 bases, the J end by 0 bases, with 14 bases between. The CDR3 length is 15 residues. Looked up from germline, CDR1 is KGHSH and CDR2 is LQKENI. CDR3 in DNA: TGTGCCAGCTCGAAGGGGAATTCAATGAACACTGAAGCTTTCTTT. Translating it yields CASSKGNSMNTEAFF.

This clone was counted once. The chain links TRBV5-1 to TRBJ2-1; possibly TRBD1 for D (7 bases). V shed 1 base and J shed 4 bases, with 12 bases lying between them. The CDR3 is 15 residues long. Germline CDR1 SGHRS, CDR2 YFSETQ. CDR3 in DNA: TGCGCCAGCAGCTTGTCCCAGGGGGGTTACAATGAGCAGTTCTTC. This translates into CASSLSQGGYNEQFF.